This T cell receptor (beta chain) was documented in a study of blood T cell repertoires in COVID-19. Across the whole study: Samples came from the United States, Italy and Spain, spanning acute and convalescent COVID-19.

This clone was observed a single time. Assay: immunoSEQ multiplex PCR; the TCRdb copy retains only in-frame clones and omits some. This sample carries 90,000 to 150,000 clones, 85% to 90% of them seen once, and the ten largest clones take approximately 0.81%. The specimen was peripheral blood. The TCR sequence derives from a woman aged 50 to 60 with active or convalescent COVID-19.

The CDR3 sequence: CASSLSYNQPQHF. The CDR3 region has the DNA TGTGCCAGCAGCCTGAGCTACAATCAGCCCCAGCATTTT. This chain joins TRBV7-8 and TRBJ1-5; D not resolved. Germline V gives CDR1 SGHVS, CDR2 FQNEAQ. The CDR3 has 13 residues. Trimming took 5 bases from V and 3 from J, leaving 8 bases between them.